The 2 T cell receptor beta chains listed next were all sequenced from one sample in a study of beta chain features in type 1 diabetes. cDNA synthesis used the whole RNA isolate, giving expressed TCRB sequences. The table came from immunoSEQ multiplex PCR; TCRdb's copy has only in-frame clones and leaves some out. The sample consists of more than 300,000 clones, around 8.5% of them appearing once. Their specific antigens are unknown. Study-wide findings and caveats: In every one of the four CD4+ subsets, TCRB CDR3s were moderately but significantly shorter in Type 1 diabetes patients.

The sequenced material came from central memory CD4+ T cells from blood. The source of these receptors is a man aged 25 to 45 with type 1 diabetes.

The chain couples TRBV5-1 to TRBJ1-6, with D hard to call. The CDR3 extends over 13 amino acids. Trimming shortened V by 0 bases and J by 7 bases, and 5 bases separated the two germline ends. Germline V gene lookup returns CDR1 SGHRS and CDR2 YFSETQ. The CDR3 nucleotides are TGCGCCAGCAGCTTGGTCGGGAATTCACCCCTCCACTTT. This encodes CASSLVGNSPLHF.

Many counts were recorded for this clone. This sequence joins TRBV29-1 and TRBJ2-7; D is ambiguous. With 7 bases removed from V and 0 bases from J, the gap between germline ends came to 10 bases. This CDR3 region has 12 residues. CDR1 is SQVTM and CDR2 is ANQGSEA in the germline V gene. As DNA, the CDR3 is TGCAGCGCGTTAAGGGACTCCTACGAGCAGTACTTC. This gives the protein CSALRDSYEQYF.